Given below is one TCR beta chain in context. The data were taken from a study of blood T cell repertoires in COVID-19. Study context: In each case, the material was cDNA or gDNA derived from T cells, B-cell-depleted T cells, or PBMCs.

V dropped 4 bases and J dropped 7 bases, with 18 bases sitting between them. This CDR3 is built from 15 residues. The germline V gene has CDR1 SGHNT and CDR2 YENEEA. Per the authors' pipeline: By means of reference gene primer amplification, nucleated cell counts were estimated. Produced via immunoSEQ multiplex PCR; TCRdb's table is partial and in-frame only. The V and J calls and the clone size are those of that table, but D and trimming were determined from the DNA. The sample holds about 48,000 clones, roughly four fifths seen once. Sequencing was performed on peripheral blood. The gene calls are TRBV11-3 and TRBJ2-3; TRBD1 might be the D (6 bases). The sequence was collected from a man aged 40-55 years with acute or convalescent COVID-19. The CDR3 sequence: CASSSPDQGQNTQYF. The CDR3, as DNA: TGTGCCAGCAGCTCTCCTGACCAGGGGCAAAATACGCAGTATTTT.